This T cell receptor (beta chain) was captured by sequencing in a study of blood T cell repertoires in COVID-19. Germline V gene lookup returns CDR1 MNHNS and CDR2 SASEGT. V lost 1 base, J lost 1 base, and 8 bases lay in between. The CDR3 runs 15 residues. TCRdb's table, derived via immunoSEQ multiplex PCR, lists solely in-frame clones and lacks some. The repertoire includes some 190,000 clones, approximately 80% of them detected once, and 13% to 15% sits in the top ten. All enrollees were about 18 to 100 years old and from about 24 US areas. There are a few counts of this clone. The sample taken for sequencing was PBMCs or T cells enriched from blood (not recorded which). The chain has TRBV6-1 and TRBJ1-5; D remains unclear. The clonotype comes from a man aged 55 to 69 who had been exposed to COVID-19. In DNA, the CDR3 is TGTGCCAGCAGTGAAGGGGCCGTGAGCAATCAGCCCCAGCATTTT. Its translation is CASSEGAVSNQPQHF.